The TCR beta chain under discussion was sequenced for a study of shared clonotypes between healthy human individuals. CDR3 length: 13 amino acids. With 5 bases removed from V and 4 bases from J, the gap between germline ends came to 9 bases. Per the germline V gene, CDR1 is MGHDK and CDR2 is SYGVNS. Unsorted PBMC samples were amplified in replicate PCRs containing 250 to 350 ng DNA, roughly 30,000 T cell genomes. Authors' data handling: Junction-only immunoSEQ data arrived without quality scores, meaning filtering differed. Produced via immunoSEQ multiplex PCR; TCRdb's table is partial and in-frame only. V and J calls and clone size are those listed in that table; D and trimming were worked out from the DNA. This sample has some 470,000 clones, with over 65% found just once. Among the donors, all were Caucasian adults who lived in Nashville, Tennessee. The table lists this clone with a count of one.

This TCR came from a woman between 40 and 50 years old in good health. Some clones in this sample may be carry-over from other donors' samples. Sequenced input: PBMCs. The V call is TRBV25-1, the J call TRBJ1-3, with D possibly matching TRBD1 (5 bases). CDR3 coding DNA: TGTGCCAGCAGTCAGGGAAGCGGAAACACCATATATTTT. This encodes CASSQGSGNTIYF.